This T cell receptor beta chain appears in the sequencing data of a study of blood T cell repertoires in COVID-19 (dated by TCRdb to between 2020 and 2021). Regarding the study in general: Collaborator samples came from the United States, Italy and Spain and covered acute and convalescent phases of COVID-19. A de-identified subject ID, COVID-19 status, age in years and sex were almost always included in the sample metadata. Samples were obtained from the ongoing ImmuneRACE study (first 160 participants) and from 1,000 to 1,500 subjects provided by 6 global collaborators. The repertoires were released in a freely available public database intended as a resource for research on the immune response to SARS-CoV-2. Where available, HLA class I and class II types were obtained from metadata supplied by the sample provider rather than from assay-based typing. The dataset comprised deeply sampled blood TCRbeta repertoires from subjects exposed to, actively infected with, or recovered from COVID-19. The prospective study material was composed of cDNA or gDNA derived from T cells, B-cell-depleted T cells, or PBMCs.

TCRbeta CDR3 regions were amplified from genomic DNA by means of the immunoSEQ Assay, a bias-controlled multiplex PCR. As for how the authors treated the data: Within the assay, amplification of reference gene primers was used to estimate how many nucleated cells each sample contained. To quantify the absolute abundance of each unique TCRbeta CDR3 rearrangement, sequence reads were collapsed and filtered. For each sample, productive Simpson clonality was calculated as the square root of Simpson's diversity index over productive rearrangements. TCRdb took this table from immuneACCESS and kept in-frame rearrangements with V and J called. Such tables lack part of the clones; where checked against another copy, unresolved V genes explain under half of the gap, and the rest is unexplained. V and J calls and clone size come straight from that table; D and trimming were deduced from the DNA. For this sample there are about 190,000 clones; about 80% appear just once. Roughly 8% of the sample goes to the ten largest clones.

Comment on this clone: There is no known antigen for this receptor. It has no much larger one-base neighbor in the sample; base qualities were not kept.

On the study overall, not on this receptor specifically: The quantity of clinical and demographic metadata differed by source and by participant and was supplied without curation.

Taken from the germline V gene, the CDR1 and CDR2 loops are LGHNA and YNFKEQ. From cysteine to phenylalanine, the CDR3 is 16 amino acids long. The entry retains the CDR3 DNA only, 48 bases that are in frame from base 1. Trimming accounts for 4 bases at V and 5 bases at J, while the number of junction bases matched to no gene is 8. One collaborating source in Seattle enrolled patients while the patients were actively infected and followed the patients over time throughout the course of disease. Each collaborating institution followed its own protocols to collect whole blood in K2EDTA tubes. For TCRbeta analysis, collaborators shipped samples as frozen whole blood, isolated PBMCs, or DNA extracted from either of those sample types.

The receptor's source is a woman between 55 and 75 years old with COVID-19, enrolled during active disease. This chain joins TRBV4-2 to TRBJ2-3; TRBD2 lines up with 11 middle nucleotides. The sequencing input was peripheral blood. CDR3 protein: CASSRVLAGAVDTQYF. The DNA sequence is given as TGTGCCAGCAGCCGTGTACTAGCGGGAGCGGTAGATACGCAGTATTTT.